This paragraph covers one T cell receptor (beta chain) sequence. As yet, its antigen is unknown. Data came from immunoSEQ multiplex PCR; TCRdb stores just in-frame clones and leaves some out. The table lists roughly 55,000 clones, approximately 71% of them singletons. The sample comes from a study of T cell clones after liver transplantation. The wider study: Liver transplant recipients had immunosuppression withdrawal attempted within 2 years. TCRbeta sequencing after a pre-transplant mixed lymphocyte reaction identified graft-donor-reactive clones, later tracked in post-transplant blood. Whole-study findings and limits: Low donor cell numbers restricted donor-reactive repertoire measurement in a couple of subjects. Donor-reactive sequences fell more than third party-reactive ones, suggesting partial deletion.

V was trimmed by 1 base and J by 3 bases, leaving 22 bases between them. The CDR3 runs 18 residues. The V gene's germline CDR1 is MRHNA and CDR2 SNTAGT. The input for sequencing was CD4+ T cells from blood, taken approximately 54 months after liver transplant. The clonotype comes from a human patient who received a liver transplant. Some of the T cells might come from the graft donor. This sequence joins TRBV6-4 and TRBJ2-7; D possibly corresponds to TRBD1 (6 bases). CDR3 bases: TGTGCCAGCAGTGACTTTGTTCGGAAACAGGGCATTTTCTACGAGCAGTACTTC. This codes for CASSDFVRKQGIFYEQYF.